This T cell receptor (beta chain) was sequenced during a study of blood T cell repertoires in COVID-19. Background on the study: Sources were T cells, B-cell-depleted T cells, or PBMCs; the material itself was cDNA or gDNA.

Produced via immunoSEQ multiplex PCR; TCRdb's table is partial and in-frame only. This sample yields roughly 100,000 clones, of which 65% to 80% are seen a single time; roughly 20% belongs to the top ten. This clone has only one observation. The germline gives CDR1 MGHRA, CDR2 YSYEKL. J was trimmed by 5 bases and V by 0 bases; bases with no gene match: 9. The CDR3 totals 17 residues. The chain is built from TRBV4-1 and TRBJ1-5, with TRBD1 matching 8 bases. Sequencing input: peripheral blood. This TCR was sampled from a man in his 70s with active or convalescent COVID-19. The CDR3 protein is CASSQDRAGGIHQPQHF. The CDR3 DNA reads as TGCGCCAGCAGCCAAGATCGAGCAGGGGGCATTCATCAGCCCCAGCATTTT.